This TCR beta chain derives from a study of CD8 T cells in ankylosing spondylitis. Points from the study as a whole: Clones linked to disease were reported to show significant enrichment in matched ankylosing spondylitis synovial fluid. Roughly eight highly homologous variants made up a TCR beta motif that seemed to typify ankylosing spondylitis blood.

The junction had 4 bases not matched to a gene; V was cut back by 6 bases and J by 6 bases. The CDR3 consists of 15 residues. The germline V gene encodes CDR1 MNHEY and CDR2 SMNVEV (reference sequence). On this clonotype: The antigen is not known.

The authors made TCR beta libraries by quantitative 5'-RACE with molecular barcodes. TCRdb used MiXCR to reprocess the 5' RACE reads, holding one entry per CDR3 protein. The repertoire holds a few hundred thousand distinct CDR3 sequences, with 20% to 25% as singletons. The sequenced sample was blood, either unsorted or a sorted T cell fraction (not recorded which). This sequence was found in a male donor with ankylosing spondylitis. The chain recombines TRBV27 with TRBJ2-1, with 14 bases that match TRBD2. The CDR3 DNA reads TGTGCCAGCAGACTTGGACTAGCGGGGGGCAATGAGCAGTTCTTC. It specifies CASRLGLAGGNEQFF.